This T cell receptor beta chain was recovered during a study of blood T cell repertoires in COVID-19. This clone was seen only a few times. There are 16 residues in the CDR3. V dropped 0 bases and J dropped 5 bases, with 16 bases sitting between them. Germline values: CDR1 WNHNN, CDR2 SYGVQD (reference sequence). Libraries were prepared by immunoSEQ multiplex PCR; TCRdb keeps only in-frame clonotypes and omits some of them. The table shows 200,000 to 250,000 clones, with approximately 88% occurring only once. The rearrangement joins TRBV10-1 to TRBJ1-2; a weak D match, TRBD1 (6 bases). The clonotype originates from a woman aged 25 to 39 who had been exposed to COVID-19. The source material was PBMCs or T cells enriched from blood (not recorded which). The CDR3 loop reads CASSESGTPSSYGYTF. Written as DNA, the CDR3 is TGCGCCAGCAGTGAGTCGGGGACACCCTCATCGTATGGCTACACCTTC.